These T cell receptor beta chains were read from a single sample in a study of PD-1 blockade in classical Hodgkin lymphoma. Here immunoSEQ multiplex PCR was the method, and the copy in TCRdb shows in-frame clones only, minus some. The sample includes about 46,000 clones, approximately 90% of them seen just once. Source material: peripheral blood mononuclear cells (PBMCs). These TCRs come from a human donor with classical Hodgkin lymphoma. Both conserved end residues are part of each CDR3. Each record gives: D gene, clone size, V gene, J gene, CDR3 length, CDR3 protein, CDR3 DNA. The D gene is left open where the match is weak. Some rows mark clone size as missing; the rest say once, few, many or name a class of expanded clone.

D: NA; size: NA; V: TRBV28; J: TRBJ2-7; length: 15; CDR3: CASSSGGGTLYEQYF; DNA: TGTGCCAGCAGTTCGGGCGGCGGGACCCTCTACGAGCAGTACTTC
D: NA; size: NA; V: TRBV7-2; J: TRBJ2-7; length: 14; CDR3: CASSPGAHSYEQYF; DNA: TGTGCCAGCAGTCCGGGCGCCCACTCCTACGAGCAGTACTTC
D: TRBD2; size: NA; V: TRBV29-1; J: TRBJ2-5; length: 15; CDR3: CSVLPLQREQETQYF; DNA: TGCAGCGTGCTGCCCTTGCAGCGGGAGCAAGAGACCCAGTACTTC
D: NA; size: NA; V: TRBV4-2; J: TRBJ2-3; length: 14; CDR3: CASSQDRSTDTQYF; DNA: TGTGCCAGCAGCCAAGACAGATCCACAGATACGCAGTATTTT
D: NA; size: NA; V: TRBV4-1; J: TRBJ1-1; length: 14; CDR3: CASSQTWITTEAFF; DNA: TGCGCCAGCAGCCAAACGTGGATCACCACTGAAGCTTTCTTT
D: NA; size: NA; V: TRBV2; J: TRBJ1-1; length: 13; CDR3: CASKQDTNTEAFF; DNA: TGTGCCAGCAAACAGGACACGAACACTGAAGCTTTCTTT
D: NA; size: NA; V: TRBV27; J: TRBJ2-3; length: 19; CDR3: CASSSSTSGRAGDTDTQYF; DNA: NA
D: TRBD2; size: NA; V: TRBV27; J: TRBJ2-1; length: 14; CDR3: CASSPSGTYNEQFF; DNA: TGTGCCAGCAGTCCCAGCGGGACCTACAATGAGCAGTTCTTC
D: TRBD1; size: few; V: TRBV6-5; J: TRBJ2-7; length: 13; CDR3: CASRRRQGYEQYF; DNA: TGTGCCAGCAGACGTCGACAGGGCTACGAGCAGTACTTC
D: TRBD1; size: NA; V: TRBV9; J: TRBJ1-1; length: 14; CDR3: CASSGTGTDNEAFF; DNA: TGTGCCAGCAGCGGTACCGGGACAGACAATGAAGCTTTCTTT
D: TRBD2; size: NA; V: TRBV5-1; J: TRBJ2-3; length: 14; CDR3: CASAGGGRTDTQYF; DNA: TGCGCCAGCGCCGGCGGGGGTCGAACAGATACGCAGTATTTT
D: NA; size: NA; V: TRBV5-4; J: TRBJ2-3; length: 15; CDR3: CASSWDLSSTDTQYF; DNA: TGTGCCAGCAGCTGGGACCTTTCTAGCACAGATACGCAGTATTTT
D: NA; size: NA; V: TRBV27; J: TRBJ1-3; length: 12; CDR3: CASRGSGNTIYF; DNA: TGTGCCAGCAGGGGCTCTGGAAACACCATATATTTT
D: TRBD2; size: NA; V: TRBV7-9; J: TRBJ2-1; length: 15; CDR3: CASSPRLAGVDEQFF; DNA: TGTGCCAGCAGCCCCCGACTAGCGGGAGTCGATGAGCAGTTCTTC
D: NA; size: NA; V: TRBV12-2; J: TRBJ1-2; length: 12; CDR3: CASRSTDYGYTF; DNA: TGTGCAAGTCGCTCAACCGACTATGGCTACACCTTC
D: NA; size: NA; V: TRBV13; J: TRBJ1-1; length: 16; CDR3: CASSLAAGELGTEAFF; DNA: TGTGCCAGCAGCTTAGCGGCAGGGGAATTGGGCACTGAAGCTTTCTTT
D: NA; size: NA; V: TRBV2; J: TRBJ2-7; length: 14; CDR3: CASRERDGNYEQYF; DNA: TGTGCCAGCAGGGAAAGGGACGGGAACTACGAGCAGTACTTC
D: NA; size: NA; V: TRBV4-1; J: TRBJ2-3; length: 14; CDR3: CASSQPGSTDTQYF; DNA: TGCGCCAGCAGCCAGCCCGGTTCCACAGATACGCAGTATTTT
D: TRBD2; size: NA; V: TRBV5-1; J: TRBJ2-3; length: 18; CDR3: CASSLTGTSGFLADTQYF; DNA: TGCGCCAGCAGTTTAACCGGGACTAGCGGGTTTTTGGCAGATACGCAGTATTTT
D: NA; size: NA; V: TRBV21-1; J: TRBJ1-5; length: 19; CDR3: CASSPKGDSFPNSNQPQHF; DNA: TGTGCCAGCAGCCCAAAGGGGGACTCCTTTCCCAATAGCAATCAGCCCCAGCATTTT
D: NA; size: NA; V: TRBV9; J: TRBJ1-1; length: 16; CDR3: CASSEVGGQPNTEAFF; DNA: TGTGCCAGCAGCGAGGTAGGAGGACAGCCGAACACTGAAGCTTTCTTT
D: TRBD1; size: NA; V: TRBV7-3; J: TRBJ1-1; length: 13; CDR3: CASSETGDTEAFF; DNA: TGTGCCAGCAGTGAGACAGGGGACACTGAAGCTTTCTTT